Listed below are T cell receptor beta chains from one sample, sequenced in a study of blood T cell repertoires in COVID-19. The table came from immunoSEQ multiplex PCR; TCRdb's copy has only in-frame clones and leaves some out. The sample consists of some 16,000 clones, approximately 93% of them appearing once. Sequencing input: peripheral blood. These TCRs come from a human donor in a cohort sampled during active COVID-19. Both conserved end residues are part of each CDR3. Fields, in order: CDR3 protein, CDR3 DNA, D gene, J gene, clone size, V gene. D genes are given only for firm matches. Where a row states a size, it is once, few, many or the class of an expanded clone; other rows omit it.

CASSPGPINEKLFF,TGCGCCAGCAGCCCAGGGCCGATTAATGAAAAACTGTTTTTT,NA,TRBJ1-4,NA,TRBV4-3
CASSQNRGRQPQHF,TGTGCCAGCAGCCAAAACAGGGGGCGTCAGCCCCAGCATTTT,TRBD1,TRBJ1-5,NA,TRBV4-2
CASSLQGSNQPQHF,TGTGCCAGCAGCTTACAGGGTAGCAATCAGCCCCAGCATTTT,NA,TRBJ1-5,NA,TRBV27
CASSMPGRVGEQYF,TGTGCCAGTAGTATGCCCGGGAGAGTGGGGGAGCAGTACTTC,NA,TRBJ2-7,NA,TRBV19
CASSLRTAWSSGNTIYF,TGTGCCAGCAGTCTCCGGACAGCTTGGAGCTCTGGAAACACCATATATTTT,NA,TRBJ1-3,NA,TRBV6-6
CASSLTYTDTQYF,TGTGCCAGCAGCTTAACTTATACAGATACGCAGTATTTT,NA,TRBJ2-3,NA,TRBV11-2
CAISRQGSGYTF,TGTGCCATCAGTAGACAGGGGTCTGGCTACACCTTC,TRBD1,TRBJ1-2,NA,TRBV10-3
CASSSQGLRTDTQYF,TGTGCCAGCAGCTCACAGGGGTTGAGGACAGATACGCAGTATTTT,TRBD1,TRBJ2-3,NA,TRBV7-6
CASSLATGQTYEQYF,TGTGCCAGCAGCTTAGCGACCGGACAGACCTACGAGCAGTACTTC,NA,TRBJ2-7,NA,TRBV7-8
CASSLKGFASTEAFF,TGTGCCAGCAGCTTAAAGGGGTTTGCCAGCACTGAAGCTTTCTTT,NA,TRBJ1-1,NA,TRBV7-9
CASSVGEGANSPLHF,TGTGCCAGCAGCGTAGGAGAGGGGGCGAATTCACCCCTCCACTTT,TRBD1,TRBJ1-6,NA,TRBV9
CASSLATRGGNYGYTF,TGTGCCAGCAGCTTAGCAACCCGGGGGGGAAACTATGGCTACACCTTC,NA,TRBJ1-2,NA,TRBV7-6
CASSFPRQGAYNEQFF,TGTGCCAGCAGTTTCCCGAGGCAGGGGGCCTACAATGAGCAGTTCTTC,TRBD1,TRBJ2-1,NA,TRBV28
CASTLSRGQVYNSPLHF,TGTGCCAGCACCCTATCGCGGGGACAGGTCTATAATTCACCCCTCCACTTT,TRBD1,TRBJ1-6,NA,TRBV11-2
CASSIEASYNSPLHF,TGTGCCAGTAGTATAGAGGCATCCTATAATTCACCCCTCCACTTT,NA,TRBJ1-6,NA,TRBV19
CASSQGTSDTDTQYF,TGTGCCAGCAGCCAAGGGACTAGCGATACAGATACGCAGTATTTT,TRBD2,TRBJ2-3,NA,TRBV4-2
CASSERRPADEQYF,TGTGCCAGCAGTGAGAGGCGTCCGGCGGACGAGCAGTACTTC,NA,TRBJ2-7,NA,TRBV2
CASQTDSNNYGYTF,TGTGCCAGCCAAACGGACAGCAATAACTATGGCTACACCTTC,NA,TRBJ1-2,once,TRBV2
CASSSEGGNSPLHF,TGTGCCAGCAGCTCCGAGGGTGGGAATTCACCCCTCCACTTT,NA,TRBJ1-6,few,TRBV7-9
CASSQLVAGGSSYEQYF,TGTGCCAGCAGCCAACTAGTAGCGGGAGGCTCCTCCTACGAGCAGTACTTC,TRBD2,TRBJ2-7,NA,TRBV4-2
CASSLNRGNEKLFF,TGTGCCAGCAGCCTTAACAGGGGTAACGAAAAACTGTTTTTT,TRBD1,TRBJ1-4,NA,TRBV7-9
CATSVSDTRKNTEAFF,TGTGCCACCAGTGTTTCTGACACACGAAAGAACACTGAAGCTTTCTTT,NA,TRBJ1-1,NA,TRBV24-1
CASLSLTKNIQYF,TGTGCCAGTTTAAGCTTAACCAAAAACATTCAGTACTTC,NA,TRBJ2-4,NA,TRBV19
CASSPDRGHSPLHF,TGTGCCAGCAGCCCCGACAGGGGTCATTCACCCCTCCACTTT,TRBD1,TRBJ1-6,NA,TRBV6-5
CASSPHRDTSSYEQYF,TGTGCCAGCAGCCCTCACCGGGACACGAGCTCCTACGAGCAGTACTTC,NA,TRBJ2-7,NA,TRBV4-2
CASKPVDRRNEKLFF,TGTGCCAGCAAGCCCGTGGACAGGAGGAATGAAAAACTGTTTTTT,TRBD1,TRBJ1-4,once,TRBV7-9
CASSLIQVQNTGELFF,TGTGCCAGCAGCTTGATACAGGTTCAGAACACCGGGGAGCTGTTTTTT,NA,TRBJ2-2,NA,TRBV7-9
CASEGGPGSYNEQFF,TGTGCCAGCGAAGGGGGCCCGGGCTCCTACAATGAGCAGTTCTTC,TRBD1,TRBJ2-1,NA,TRBV28
CASSFYNGEKLFF,TGTGCCAGCAGCTTTTATAACGGTGAAAAACTGTTTTTT,NA,TRBJ1-4,NA,TRBV5-5
CATREFSYNEQFF,TGTGCCACCAGGGAGTTTTCCTACAATGAGCAGTTCTTC,NA,TRBJ2-1,NA,TRBV24-1
CASSQDPSAYTQYF,TGCGCCAGCAGCCAGGACCCTAGCGCCTATACGCAGTATTTT,NA,TRBJ2-3,once,TRBV4-3
CASSQDRVTDTQYF,TGTGCCAGCAGCCAAGATCGGGTCACAGATACGCAGTATTTT,NA,TRBJ2-3,NA,TRBV3-1/TRBV3-2
CASTARGSAYNSPLHF,TGTGCCAGCACCGCCAGGGGATCGGCCTATAATTCACCCCTCCACTTT,NA,TRBJ1-6,NA,TRBV25-1
CASSPQVAGDYEQYF,TGTGCCAGCAGCCCACAGGTAGCGGGAGACTACGAGCAGTACTTC,TRBD2,TRBJ2-7,NA,TRBV9
CASSQEGAEYSGNTIYF,TGTGCCAGCAGCCAAGAAGGGGCAGAATACTCTGGAAACACCATATATTTT,NA,TRBJ1-3,NA,TRBV4-2
CASSKVDSNCPYEQYF,TGTGCCAGCAGCAAAGTCGACAGTAACTGTCCCTACGAGCAGTACTTC,NA,TRBJ2-7,once,TRBV21-1
CASSYFRDSTEAFF,TGTGCCAGCAGTTATTTTCGGGACTCCACTGAAGCTTTCTTT,NA,TRBJ1-1,NA,TRBV28
CASSLVRGSPVRTDTQYF,TGTGCCAGCAGCTTAGTGCGGGGATCGCCTGTACGCACAGATACGCAGTATTTT,NA,TRBJ2-3,NA,TRBV11-2
CAWSQGVTTNEKLFF,TGTGCCTGGAGTCAAGGGGTCACAACTAATGAAAAACTGTTTTTT,NA,TRBJ1-4,NA,TRBV30
CASSLAGDNYGYTF,TGTGCCAGCAGCTTGGCAGGGGATAACTATGGCTACACCTTC,NA,TRBJ1-2,NA,TRBV5-6